These 18 T cell receptor beta chains were all obtained from the same sample, sequenced in a study of T cell responses to AZD1222 COVID-19 vaccine (dated by TCRdb to 2020 to 2023). The time point label, read with the paper, signifies: about 28 days (+/-7) after the second vaccine dose. Receptor libraries were prepared by the immunoSEQ multiplex PCR assay. This immuneACCESS table, as held by TCRdb, lists in-frame sequences with V and J called but not all clones. Of the missing ones, under half trace to an unresolved V gene in checked studies; the others have no known cause. The sample has 120,000 to 150,000 clones on record, about 90% of them singletons. Approximately 9% of the sample is in the top ten clones. The sample consisted of peripheral blood, taken 28 days after the second AZD1222 dose. The receptors were sampled from an adult who received the AZD1222 COVID-19 vaccine.

V gene TRBV6-5 combines with J gene TRBJ1-5, with TRBD1 identical over 9 bases. V trimming: 6 bases; J trimming: 1 base; junction bases outside the gene matches: 4. The CDR3 has 15 amino acids. Germline V gives CDR1 MNHEY, CDR2 SVGAGI. The DNA for the CDR3 is TGTGCCAGCAGCAAGACAGGGGGAAGCAATCAGCCCCAGCATTTT. Protein product: CASSKTGGSNQPQHF.

This rearrangement joins TRBV7-9 to TRBJ2-1, with a tentative D call TRBD1 (6 bases). CDR3 length equals 14 residues. Germline CDR1 is SEHNR and CDR2 is FQNEAQ (reference sequence). Trimming shortened V by 6 bases and J by 0 bases, and 9 bases separated the two germline ends. The CDR3 DNA sequence: TGTGCCAGCAGTGACAGGAGCTCCTACAATGAGCAGTTCTTC. Amino acids: CASSDRSSYNEQFF.

This clone was picked up one time. The CDR3 DNA reads TGTGCCACCAGTGATTTCCAGGTCAATCAGCCCCAGCATTTT. Its protein product is CATSDFQVNQPQHF. The rearrangement joins TRBV24-1 to TRBJ1-5, with unresolved D. This CDR3 contains 14 residues. Germline V CDR1 and CDR2: KGHDR, SFDVKD. V was shortened by 1 base and J by 3 bases, with 6 bases between the two germline ends.

Worth noting for this clone: The same CDR3 arises from other DNA sequences in this sample as well. V gene TRBV18 combines with J gene TRBJ1-1; TRBD1 matches at 7 bases. With V trimmed by 6 bases and J by 1 base, 8 bases remained unmatched. There are 15 residues in the CDR3. Germline V gives CDR1 KGHSH, CDR2 LQKENI. In nucleotides, the CDR3 is TGTGCCAGCTCGCCGCGACAGGGAGGGAACACTGAAGCTTTCTTT. It specifies CASSPRQGGNTEAFF.

V and J are TRBV15 and TRBJ2-3; TRBD1 aligns across 10 bases. Germline V gene data show CDR1 as LNHNV and CDR2 as YYDKDF (reference sequence). J was trimmed by 5 bases and V by 3 bases; bases with no gene match: 5. CDR3 length: 15 amino acids. This CDR3 is CATSSKTGGKDTQYF. Here the CDR3 DNA reads TGTGCCACCAGCAGTAAGACAGGGGGCAAAGATACGCAGTATTTT. Full variable domain (remainder filled in from reference TRBV15 and TRBJ2-3): DAMVIQNPRYQVTQFGKPVTLSCSQTLNHNVMYWYQQKSSQAPKLLFHYYDKDFNNEADTPDNFQSRRPNTSFCFLDIRSPGLGDTAMYLCATSSKTGGKDTQYFGPGTRLTVL.

This CDR3 reads CASSSQFGSEAFF. The DNA for the CDR3 is TGTGCCAGCAGTTCTCAATTTGGATCCGAAGCTTTCTTT. V usage is TRBV6-5 and J usage is TRBJ1-1; D is ambiguous. The CDR3 contains 13 residues. CDR1 and CDR2 from the germline V gene are MNHEY and SVGAGI. V dropped 4 bases and J dropped 8 bases, with 14 bases sitting between them.

J is TRBJ1-6 and V is TRBV10-3, with TRBD1 matching over 7 bases. The CDR3 contains 12 residues. Unmatched junction bases numbered 3, after V lost 6 bases and J lost 10 bases. Germline CDR1 and CDR2: ENHRY and SYGVKD. In DNA form, the CDR3 reads TGTGCCATCAGCACAGGGGACTCACCCCTCCACTTT. Translating it yields CAISTGDSPLHF.

The V gene is TRBV12-3 or TRBV12-4, the J gene TRBJ2-7; the match to TRBD1 covers 7 bases. The trim removed 5 bases at V and 2 bases at J, leaving 3 bases unmatched. The CDR3 is made up of 13 amino acids. CDR3 in amino acids: CASSPTGTYEQYV. CDR3 coding DNA: TGTGCCAGCAGTCCGACAGGGACCTACGAGCAGTACGTC.

The V and J genes are TRBV18 and TRBJ1-2, with D possibly TRBD1 on 5 matching bases. The germline V and J ends were trimmed by 6 bases and 8 bases, with 22 bases remaining between them. The CDR3 loop spans 15 amino acids. Germline V CDR1 and CDR2: KGHSH, LQKENI. The CDR3 loop reads CASSPPLDILEGYTF. The CDR3 DNA reads TGTGCCAGCTCGCCTCCCTTGGACATCCTGGAGGGCTACACCTTC.

The chain has TRBV29-1 and TRBJ1-1; D is unclear. Between the trimmed V and J ends, which lost 4 bases and 2 bases, there was a span of 5 bases. Germline V CDR1 and CDR2: SQVTM, ANQGSEA. This CDR3 region has 11 residues. CDR3 coding DNA: TGCAGCGTTGTAGATAACACTGAAGCTTTCTTT. Translating it yields CSVVDNTEAFF.

The gene calls are TRBV24-1 and TRBJ1-6; TRBD1 agrees at 12 bases. The CDR3 contains 20 residues. With V trimmed by 4 bases and J by 0 bases, 9 bases remained unmatched. Germline V gives CDR1 KGHDR, CDR2 SFDVKD. The CDR3 spells CATSEWDRGPISSYNSPLHF. The CDR3 DNA sequence: TGTGCCACCAGTGAATGGGACAGGGGGCCGATTAGCTCCTATAATTCACCCCTCCACTTT.

J is TRBJ1-1 and V is TRBV5-1, with a tentative D call TRBD1 (6 bases). With 0 bases removed from V and 0 bases from J, the gap between germline ends came to 9 bases. The CDR3 is made up of 15 amino acids. The germline CDR1 and CDR2 sequences are SGHRS and YFSETQ. For the CDR3, the DNA is TGCGCCAGCAGCTTGGAAGACAGGATGAACACTGAAGCTTTCTTT. Protein product: CASSLEDRMNTEAFF.

V gene TRBV7-9 combines with J gene TRBJ2-5, with D perhaps TRBD1 (6 bases). Germline loops: CDR1 SEHNR, CDR2 FQNEAQ (reference sequence). The CDR3 extends over 14 amino acids. V was pared by 1 base and J by 1 base, with 7 bases between. CDR3 nucleotide sequence: TGTGCCAGCAGCTTAGTGGACAGCCAAGAGACCCAGTACTTC. It translates to CASSLVDSQETQYF.

This clone showed up just a few times. The rearrangement links TRBV19 to TRBJ1-2; 10 bases match TRBD1. V was pared by 5 bases and J by 4 bases, with 7 bases of the junction left unmatched. The CDR3 is 15 residues long. Germline V gene sequence: CDR1 LNHDA, CDR2 SQIVND (reference sequence). Here the CDR3 DNA reads TGTGCCAGTAGTTACGACAGGGGGCTGTTCTATGGCTACACCTTC. Translating gives CASSYDRGLFYGYTF.

This chain uses TRBV25-1 with TRBJ2-7, with a tentative D call TRBD1 (5 bases). The V and J ends lost 8 bases and 0 bases respectively, with 11 bases between them. The V gene's germline CDR1 is MGHDK and CDR2 SYGVNS. The CDR3 has 13 amino acids. This CDR3 reads CASSGPNSYEQYF. The CDR3 DNA is TGTGCCAGCTCAGGGCCTAACTCCTACGAGCAGTACTTC.

This clone is a singleton in its sample. The chain carries TRBV6-1 and TRBJ1-1; no clear D. Germline assignment: CDR1 MNHNS and CDR2 SASEGT. The V end was cut by 0 bases, the J end by 10 bases, with 18 bases between. The CDR3 is 15 amino acids. The CDR3 sequence is CASSEAPRGPGGAFF. The CDR3 bases are TGTGCCAGCAGTGAAGCACCACGAGGGCCCGGCGGAGCTTTCTTT.

This rearrangement joins TRBV28 to TRBJ1-3; D ambiguous. V was cut by 3 bases and J by 4 bases, with 4 bases left in between. This CDR3 region has 12 residues. Per the germline V gene, CDR1 is MDHEN and CDR2 is SYDVKM. CDR3: CASSFAGNTIYF. CDR3 nucleotide sequence: TGTGCCAGCAGTTTCGCAGGAAACACCATATATTTT. The full variable domain, its missing parts supplied by reference TRBV28 and TRBJ1-3, is DVKVTQSSRYLVKRTGEKVFLECVQDMDHENMFWYRQDPGLGLRLIYFSYDVKMKEKGDIPEGYSVSREKKERFSLILESASTNQTSMYLCASSFAGNTIYFGEGSWLTVV.

The chain recombines TRBV4-1 with TRBJ2-7, with 7 bases lining up with TRBD2. The junction had 4 bases not matched to a gene; V was cut back by 1 base and J by 7 bases. The length of the CDR3 is 13 residues. Germline V lookup: CDR1 MGHRA, CDR2 YSYEKL. The CDR3 bases are TGCGCCAGCAGCCAAGTCGTCGGGGGGGAGCAGTACGTC. This encodes CASSQVVGGEQYV.